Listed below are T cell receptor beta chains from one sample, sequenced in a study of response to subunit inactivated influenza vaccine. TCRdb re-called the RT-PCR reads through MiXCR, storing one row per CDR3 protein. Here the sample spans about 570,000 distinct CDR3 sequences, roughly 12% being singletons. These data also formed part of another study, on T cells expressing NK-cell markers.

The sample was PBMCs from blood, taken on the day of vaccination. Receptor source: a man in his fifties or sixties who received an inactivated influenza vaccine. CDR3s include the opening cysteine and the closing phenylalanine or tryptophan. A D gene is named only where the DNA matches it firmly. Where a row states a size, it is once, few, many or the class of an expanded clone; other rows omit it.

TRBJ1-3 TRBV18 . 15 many CASSPPGGGGNTIYF TGTGCCAGCTCCCCCCCTGGCGGGGGTGGAAACACCATATATTTT
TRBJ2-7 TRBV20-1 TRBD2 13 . CSASSGRAYEQYF TGCAGTGCTTCTAGCGGGAGGGCCTACGAGCAGTACTTC
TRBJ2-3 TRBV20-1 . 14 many CSAPVRAGTDTQYF TGCAGTGCCCCCGTAAGGGCGGGCACAGATACGCAGTATTTT
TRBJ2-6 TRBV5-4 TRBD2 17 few CASSGLAGNSGANVLTF TGTGCCAGCAGCGGACTAGCGGGGAACTCTGGGGCCAACGTCCTGACTTTC
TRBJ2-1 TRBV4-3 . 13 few CASSQEGFNEQFF TGCGCCAGCAGCCAAGAGGGGTTCAATGAGCAGTTCTTC
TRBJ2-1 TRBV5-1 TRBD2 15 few CASSPDGRAAEEQFF TGCGCCAGCAGCCCAGACGGGAGGGCCGCGGAGGAGCAGTTCTTC
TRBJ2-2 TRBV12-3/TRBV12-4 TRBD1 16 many CASSFRGGRNTGELFF TGTGCCAGCAGTTTTCGAGGGGGCAGGAACACCGGGGAGCTGTTTTTT
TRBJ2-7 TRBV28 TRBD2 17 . CASSHQGGRPSGLQQYF TGTGCCAGCAGCCACCAAGGCGGGAGGCCTTCTGGTCTACAGCAGTACTTC
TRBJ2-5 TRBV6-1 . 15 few CASSPSSTGGETQYF TGTGCCAGCAGCCCGTCCTCGACAGGCGGGGAGACCCAGTACTTC
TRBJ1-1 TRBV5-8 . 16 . CASSLNGDISNTEAFF TGTGCCAGCAGCCTAAATGGGGACATCTCGAACACTGAAGCTTTCTTT
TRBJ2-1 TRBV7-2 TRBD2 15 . CASSGSGRVHNEQFF TGTGCCAGCAGCGGAAGCGGGAGAGTGCACAATGAGCAGTTCTTC
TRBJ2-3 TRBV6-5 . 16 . CASSYSPGEDLDTQYF TGTGCCAGCAGTTACTCCCCCGGGGAAGACCTGGATACGCAGTATTTT
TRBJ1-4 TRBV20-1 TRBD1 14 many CSARGDRGGEKLFF TGCAGTGCTAGAGGAGACAGGGGTGGAGAAAAACTGTTTTTT
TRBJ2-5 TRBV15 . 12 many CATSRREETQYF TGTGCCACCAGCAGGAGAGAAGAGACCCAGTACTTC
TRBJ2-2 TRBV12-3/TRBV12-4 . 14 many CASRPNDGSGELFF TGTGCCAGCAGACCAAACGATGGGTCCGGGGAGCTGTTTTTT
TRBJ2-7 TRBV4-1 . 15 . CAGSHAGTPSNEQYF TGCGCCGGCAGCCATGCGGGGACGCCATCCAACGAGCAGTACTTC